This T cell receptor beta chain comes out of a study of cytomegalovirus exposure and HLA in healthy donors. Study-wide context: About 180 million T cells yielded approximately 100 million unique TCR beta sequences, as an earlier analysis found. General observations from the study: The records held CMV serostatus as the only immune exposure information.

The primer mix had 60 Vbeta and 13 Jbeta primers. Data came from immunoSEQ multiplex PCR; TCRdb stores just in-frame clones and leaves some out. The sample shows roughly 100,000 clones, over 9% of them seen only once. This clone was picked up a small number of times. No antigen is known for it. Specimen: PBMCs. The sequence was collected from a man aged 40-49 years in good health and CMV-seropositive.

CDR3 in amino acids: CASSQTGFSGNTIYF. Written as DNA, the CDR3 is TGTGCCAGCAGTCAGACAGGTTTCTCTGGAAACACCATATATTTT. The chain carries TRBV28 and TRBJ1-3; D possibly corresponds to TRBD1 (6 bases). CDR3 length: 15 amino acids. Trimming cost V 5 bases and J 0 bases, with 11 bases left between them. Per the germline V gene, CDR1 is MDHEN and CDR2 is SYDVKM.